The subject of this entry is one TCR beta chain. No cognate antigen has been identified for it. No base qualities exist here, and no much larger clone lies one base off it. The data derive from a study of a mutant IDH1 vaccine in newly diagnosed glioma (dated by TCRdb to the early 2020s). In the study overall: Patients received eight vaccinations in weeks 1, 3, 5, 7, 11, 15, 19 and 23, corresponding to visits V03 through V10. Six visits were used for peripheral blood collection: V03 (baseline), V05, V07, V10, V12 and V13. Before enrollment, patients had received standard therapy of radiotherapy alone, temozolomide alone, or radiochemotherapy with temozolomide; most received the combination. Longitudinal TCRB deep sequencing was done for about two dozen treated patients, wherever samples were available for exploratory analyses. Of the roughly 30 treated patients, about 62% were male and roughly 40% were female, and a mean age of approximately 40 years was recorded. Vaccination started 4-6 weeks after radiotherapy alone, or was given together with temozolomide cycles in the groups whose treatment included chemotherapy. What the research found in general, with its limitations: Immune responses induced by the vaccine were seen in 90% to 95% of patients across multiple MHC alleles. No apparent relationship was observed between pseudoprogression and alterations in the top peripheral T cell clonotypes detected by TCRB sequencing. It was noted by the authors that analyses of patient blood samples could not be reproduced owing to sample limitations. Availability determined which PBMC samples were chosen for TCRB deep sequencing.

Libraries were prepared through the immunoSEQ multiplex PCR assay. Rearranged TCR beta chain sequences were amplified with the hsTCRB Kit following the manufacturer's protocol. An Illumina MiSeq was used to sequence the TCRB libraries. In the paper's pipeline: The kit vendor's proprietary platform handled demultiplexing, trimming and gene mapping. The clones in this table, taken by TCRdb from immuneACCESS, are in-frame only. Not every clone is retained; where verified, under half of the shortfall comes from an unresolved V gene, and the cause of the rest is unknown. V, J and clone size are those of that table, while D and trimming were read from the DNA. Across this sample there are tens of thousands of clones, with around 82% seen only once. The top ten constitute more than 5.5% of the sample. The time point label, as the study defines it: week 5, during vaccination. Each vaccine dose was 300 ug of a 20-mer mutant IDH1 peptide in Montanide, given subcutaneously with topical imiquimod. All donors had newly diagnosed IDH1-mutant astrocytomas of WHO grade 3 or 4 that showed loss of nuclear ATRX. The samples were drawn from NOA16, a multicentre, single-arm, open-label phase I trial in Germany that tested a mutant IDH1 peptide vaccine in humans for the first time. Genomic DNA for TCRB sequencing was extracted from EDTA blood using the DNeasy Blood and Tissue Kit.

Trimming leaves V shorter by 3 bases and J shorter by 2 bases, with the junction holding 6 bases beyond the gene matches. Per the germline V gene, MNHEY is the CDR1 and SVGAGI is the CDR2. The CDR3 spans 15 residues, from the cysteine through the phenylalanine. CDR3 DNA only is kept here, 45 bases in frame from base 1. Material: PBMCs, obtained from a glioma patient whose treatment included an IDH1 peptide vaccine. In this chain, TRBV6-5 is recombined with TRBJ1-2, and TRBD1 aligns with 7 junction nucleotides. This sequence originates from a man aged 35-49 years with glioma. DNA sequence: TGTGCCAGCAGTTATACGGCAGGGGGAAACTATGGCTACACCTTC. This codes for CASSYTAGGNYGYTF.